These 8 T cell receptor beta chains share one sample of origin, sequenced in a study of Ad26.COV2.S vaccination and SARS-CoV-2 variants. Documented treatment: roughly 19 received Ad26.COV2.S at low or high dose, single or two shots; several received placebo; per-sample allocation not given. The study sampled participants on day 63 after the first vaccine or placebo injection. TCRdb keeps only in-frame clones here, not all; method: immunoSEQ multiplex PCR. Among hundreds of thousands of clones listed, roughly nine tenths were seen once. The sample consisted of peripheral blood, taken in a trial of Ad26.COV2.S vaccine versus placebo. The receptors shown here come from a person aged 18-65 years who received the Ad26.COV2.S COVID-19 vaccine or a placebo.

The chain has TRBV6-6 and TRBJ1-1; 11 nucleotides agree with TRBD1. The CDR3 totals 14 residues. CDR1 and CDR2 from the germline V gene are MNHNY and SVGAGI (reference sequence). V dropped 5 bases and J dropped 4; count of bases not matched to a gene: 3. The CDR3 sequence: CASSGTGGVTEAFF. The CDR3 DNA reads TGTGCCAGCAGTGGGACAGGGGGAGTCACTGAAGCTTTCTTT.

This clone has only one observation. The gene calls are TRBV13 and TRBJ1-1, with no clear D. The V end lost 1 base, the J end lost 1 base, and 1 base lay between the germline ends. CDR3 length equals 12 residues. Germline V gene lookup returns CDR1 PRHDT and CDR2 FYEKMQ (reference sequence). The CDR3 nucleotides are TGTGCCAGCAGCTTAGAGAACACTGAAGCTTTCTTT. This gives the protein CASSLENTEAFF.

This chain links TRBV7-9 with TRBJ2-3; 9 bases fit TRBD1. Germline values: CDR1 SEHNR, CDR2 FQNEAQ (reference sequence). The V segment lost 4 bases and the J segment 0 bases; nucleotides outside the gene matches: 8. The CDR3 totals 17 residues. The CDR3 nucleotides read TGTGCCAGCAGCTCCCCGGGACAGGGATTTAGCACAGATACGCAGTATTTT. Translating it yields CASSSPGQGFSTDTQYF.

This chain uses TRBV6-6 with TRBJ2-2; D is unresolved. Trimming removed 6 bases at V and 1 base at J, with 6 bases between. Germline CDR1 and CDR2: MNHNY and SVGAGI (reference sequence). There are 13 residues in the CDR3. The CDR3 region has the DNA TGTGCCAGCAGCCAGGAGAACACCGGGGAGCTGTTTTTT. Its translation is CASSQENTGELFF.

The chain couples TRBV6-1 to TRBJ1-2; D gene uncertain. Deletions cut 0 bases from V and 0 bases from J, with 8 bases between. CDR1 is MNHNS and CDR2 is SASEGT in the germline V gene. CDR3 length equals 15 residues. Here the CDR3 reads CASSEAPGANYGYTF. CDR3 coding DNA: TGTGCCAGCAGTGAAGCGCCGGGTGCTAACTATGGCTACACCTTC.

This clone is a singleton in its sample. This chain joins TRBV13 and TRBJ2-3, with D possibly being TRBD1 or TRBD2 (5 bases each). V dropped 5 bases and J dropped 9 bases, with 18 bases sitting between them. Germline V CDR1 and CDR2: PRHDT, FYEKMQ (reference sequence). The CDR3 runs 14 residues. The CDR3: CASSLRGGGPTQYF. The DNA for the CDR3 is TGTGCCAGCAGCCTTCGCGGTGGGGGACCCACGCAGTATTTT. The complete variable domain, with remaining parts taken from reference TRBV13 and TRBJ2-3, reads AAGVIQSPRHLIKEKRETATLKCYPIPRHDTVYWYQQGPGQDPQFLISFYEKMQSDKGSIPDRFSAQQFSDYHSELNMSSLELGDSALYFCASSLRGGGPTQYFGPGTRLTVL.

The CDR3, as DNA: TGTGCCAGCAGCAGCAGCCGGGAGGGTGGAAACACCATATATTTT. It translates to CASSSSREGGNTIYF. The rearrangement uses TRBV11-2 and TRBJ1-3; D not certain. CDR1 and CDR2 from the germline V gene are SGHAT and FQNNGV. The CDR3 has 15 amino acids. With 5 bases removed from V and 3 bases from J, the gap between germline ends came to 14 bases. Variable domain in full (rest from reference TRBV11-2 and TRBJ1-3): EAGVAQSPRYKIIEKRQSVAFWCNPISGHATLYWYQQILGQGPKLLIQFQNNGVVDDSQLPKDRFSAERLKGVDSTLKIQPAKLEDSAVYLCASSSSREGGNTIYFGEGSWLTVV.

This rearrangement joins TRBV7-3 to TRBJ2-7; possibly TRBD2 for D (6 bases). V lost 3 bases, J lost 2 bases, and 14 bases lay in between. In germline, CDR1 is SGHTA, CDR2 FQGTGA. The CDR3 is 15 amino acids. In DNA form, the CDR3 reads TGTGCCAGCAGCTTTTCCGGCGGGGCCACCTACGAGCAGTACTTC. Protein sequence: CASSFSGGATYEQYF. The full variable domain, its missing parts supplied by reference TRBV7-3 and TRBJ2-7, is GAGVSQTPSNKVTEKGKYVELRCDPISGHTALYWYRQSLGQGPEFLIYFQGTGAADDSGLPNDRFFAVRPEGSVSTLKIQRTERGDSAVYLCASSFSGGATYEQYFGPGTRLTVT.